This passage covers 7 T cell receptor beta chains from one sample sequenced in a study of cytomegalovirus exposure and HLA in healthy donors. It was with 60 Vbeta and 13 Jbeta primers that the PCR ran. Produced via immunoSEQ multiplex PCR; TCRdb's table is partial and in-frame only. The sample lists under 130,000 clones; about 83% were seen once. Specimen: PBMCs. The source is a female donor in good health and CMV-seropositive.

This chain connects TRBV7-2 to TRBJ1-2, with 7 nucleotides matching TRBD1. V was pared by 4 bases and J by 5 bases, with 7 bases of the junction left unmatched. Germline CDR1 reads SGHTA; CDR2 reads FQGNSA. The CDR3 loop spans 14 amino acids. The CDR3 DNA is TGTGCCAGCAGCTGGGCAGGGGGAAGTTATGGCTACACCTTC. It codes for CASSWAGGSYGYTF.

The chain has TRBV5-4 and TRBJ2-7; 10 bases agree with TRBD2. The CDR3 loop spans 15 amino acids. Germline values: CDR1 SGHNT, CDR2 YYREEE (reference sequence). The junction had 3 bases not matched to a gene; V was cut back by 0 bases and J by 3 bases. The CDR3 region is CASSLAASGSYEQYF. Here the CDR3 DNA reads TGTGCCAGCAGCTTGGCGGCTAGCGGGAGCTACGAGCAGTACTTC. The full variable domain, rest sourced from reference TRBV5-4 and TRBJ2-7, is ETGVTQSPTHLIKTRGQQVTLRCSSQSGHNTVSWYQQALGQGPQFIFQYYREEENGRGNFPPRFSGLQFPNYSSELNVNALELDDSALYLCASSLAASGSYEQYFGPGTRLTVT.

The chain couples TRBV30 to TRBJ1-5, with D perhaps matching TRBD1 (5 bases). This CDR3 is built from 14 residues. The V end was cut by 1 base, the J end by 8 bases, with 15 bases between. The V gene's germline CDR1 is GTSNPN and CDR2 SVGIG (reference sequence). CDR3 region: CAWSGGLSGKPQHF. The CDR3 DNA is TGTGCCTGGAGTGGGGGACTGTCTGGGAAGCCCCAGCATTTT.

The chain links TRBV7-9 to TRBJ1-1; unclear D gene. Germline assignment: CDR1 SEHNR and CDR2 FQNEAQ (reference sequence). The CDR3 extends over 13 amino acids. The germline V and J ends were trimmed by 8 bases and 4 bases, with 14 bases remaining between them. The CDR3 region has the DNA TGTGCCAGCGGGCGGGAGTTGCGCACTGAAGCTTTCTTT. It yields the protein CASGRELRTEAFF.

CDR3 amino acids: CASSPLRTGFSTDTQYF. The CDR3, as DNA: TGTGCCAGCAGTCCCCTTCGGACAGGTTTTAGCACAGATACGCAGTATTTT. J is TRBJ2-3 and V is TRBV28; TRBD1 agrees at 7 bases. V lost 5 bases, J lost 0 bases, and 11 bases stayed unmatched. This CDR3 is 17 amino acids long. Germline V gene sequence: CDR1 MDHEN, CDR2 SYDVKM.

The chain recombines TRBV7-2 with TRBJ1-4, with a possible D match to TRBD1 (6 bases). The V and J ends lost 5 bases and 3 bases respectively, with 16 bases between them. The CDR3 sequence is 16 residues long. The V gene's germline CDR1 is SGHTA and CDR2 FQGNSA. The CDR3, as DNA: TGTGCCAGCAGCCCGGGTCGGGGGGCCGCTAATGAAAAACTGTTTTTT. Translated: CASSPGRGAANEKLFF.

The chain employs TRBV2 and TRBJ1-3, with no clear D. V lost 2 bases and J 2 bases, leaving 7 bases between the germline ends. This CDR3 has 14 amino acids. Germline values: CDR1 SNHLY, CDR2 FYNNEI. CDR3 sequence reads: CASSEWSAGNTIYF. DNA for the CDR3: TGTGCCAGCAGTGAATGGTCAGCTGGAAACACCATATATTTT.